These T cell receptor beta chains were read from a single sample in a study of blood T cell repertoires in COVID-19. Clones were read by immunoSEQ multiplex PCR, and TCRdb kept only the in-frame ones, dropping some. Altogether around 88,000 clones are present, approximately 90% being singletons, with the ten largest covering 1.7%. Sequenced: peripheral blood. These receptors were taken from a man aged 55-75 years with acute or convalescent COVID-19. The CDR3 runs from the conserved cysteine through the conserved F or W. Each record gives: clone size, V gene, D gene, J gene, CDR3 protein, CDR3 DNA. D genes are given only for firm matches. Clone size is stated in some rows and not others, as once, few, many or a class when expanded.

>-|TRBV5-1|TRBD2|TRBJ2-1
CASSSSSGATYNEQFF
TGCGCCAGCAGCTCATCTAGCGGGGCTACCTACAATGAGCAGTTCTTC
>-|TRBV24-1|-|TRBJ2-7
CATSAVGDGEQYF
TGTGCCACCAGTGCTGTAGGAGATGGGGAGCAGTACTTC
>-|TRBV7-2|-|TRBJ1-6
CASSPGLVNSPLHF
TGTGCCAGCAGCCCGGGACTGGTAAATTCACCCCTCCACTTT
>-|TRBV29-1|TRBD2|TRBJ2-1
CSVEDSLAGGPGDEQFF
TGCAGCGTTGAAGATAGCCTAGCGGGTGGCCCTGGTGATGAGCAGTTCTTC
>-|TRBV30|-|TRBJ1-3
CAWKNRVVGGNTIYF
TGTGCCTGGAAGAACAGGGTAGTAGGGGGAAACACCATATATTTT
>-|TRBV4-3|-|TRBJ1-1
CASSQDDLRGGAFF
TGCGCCAGCAGCCAAGATGATCTGAGGGGGGGAGCTTTCTTT
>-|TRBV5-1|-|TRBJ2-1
CASSFMADNEQFF
TGCGCCAGCAGCTTTATGGCGGACAATGAGCAGTTCTTC
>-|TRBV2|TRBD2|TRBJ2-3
CASVRTSGLTDTQYF
TGTGCCAGCGTTCGAACTAGCGGTCTCACAGATACGCAGTATTTT
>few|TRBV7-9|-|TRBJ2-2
CASSYYQGGSNTGELFF
TGTGCCAGCAGCTATTACCAAGGGGGTTCGAACACCGGGGAGCTGTTTTTT
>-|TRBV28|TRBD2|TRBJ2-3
CASSPAGGYTDTQYF
TGTGCCAGCAGTCCAGCGGGAGGGTACACAGATACGCAGTATTTT
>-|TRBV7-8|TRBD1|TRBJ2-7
CASSPGDRSSYEQYF
TGTGCCAGCAGCCCGGGGGACAGGAGCTCCTACGAGCAGTACTTC
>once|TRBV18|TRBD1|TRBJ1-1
CASSPGTGPEAFF
TGTGCCAGCTCGCCAGGGACAGGGCCTGAAGCTTTCTTT
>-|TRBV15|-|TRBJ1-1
CATSRSLGGNTEAFF
TGTGCCACCAGCAGATCCCTGGGGGGGAACACTGAAGCTTTCTTT
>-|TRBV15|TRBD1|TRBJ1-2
CATSRGQGALGYTF
TGTGCCACCAGCAGAGGGCAGGGGGCGCTTGGCTACACCTTC
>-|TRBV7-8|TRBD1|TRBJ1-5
CASSPITPGQGDNQPQHF
TGTGCCAGCAGCCCAATTACCCCAGGACAGGGGGACAATCAGCCCCAGCATTTT
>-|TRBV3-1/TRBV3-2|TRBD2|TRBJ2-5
CASSQRGIQETQYF
TGTGCCAGCAGCCAGCGGGGGATCCAAGAGACCCAGTACTTC
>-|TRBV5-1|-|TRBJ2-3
CASSLDFPDTQYF
TGCGCCAGCAGCTTGGACTTCCCAGATACGCAGTATTTT
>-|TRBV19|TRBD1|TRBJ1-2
CASSRQGHYGYTF
TGTGCCAGTAGTCGACAGGGACACTATGGCTACACCTTC
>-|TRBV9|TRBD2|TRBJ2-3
CASSGRLAGRTDTQYF
TGTGCCAGCAGCGGACGACTAGCGGGTCGCACAGATACGCAGTATTTT
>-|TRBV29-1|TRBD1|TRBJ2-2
CSVETGGNTGELFF
TGCAGCGTTGAGACAGGGGGAAACACCGGGGAGCTGTTTTTT
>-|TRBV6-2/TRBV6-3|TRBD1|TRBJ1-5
CASSSGQAYNQPQHF
TGTGCCAGCAGTTCTGGACAGGCCTACAATCAGCCCCAGCATTTT
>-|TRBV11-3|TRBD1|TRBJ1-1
CASSSSGQGYEAFF
TGTGCCAGCAGCTCCTCGGGACAGGGCTACGAAGCTTTCTTT
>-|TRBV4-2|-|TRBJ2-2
CASSQDFGQSTNTGELFF
TGTGCCAGCAGCCAAGATTTTGGACAGAGTACGAACACCGGGGAGCTGTTTTTT
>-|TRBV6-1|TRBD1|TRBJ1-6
CASSGPQGATRNSPLHF
TGTGCCAGCAGTGGTCCTCAGGGGGCTACGAGGAATTCACCCCTCCACTTT
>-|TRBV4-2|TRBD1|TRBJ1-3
CASSPDRGLGNTIYF
TGTGCCAGCAGCCCGGACAGGGGTTTGGGAAACACCATATATTTT
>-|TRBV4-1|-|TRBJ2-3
CASSQVGGVVDTQYF
TGCGCCAGCAGCCAAGTCGGGGGAGTGGTAGATACGCAGTATTTT
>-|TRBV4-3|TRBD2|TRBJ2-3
CASSPAGGSDTQYF
TGCGCCAGCAGCCCGGCGGGAGGGTCAGATACGCAGTATTTT
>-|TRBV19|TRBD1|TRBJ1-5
CASRDREGQPQHF
TGTGCCAGTAGGGACAGGGAGGGTCAGCCCCAGCATTTT
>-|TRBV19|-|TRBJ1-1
CASSIGQRRTEAFF
TGTGCCAGTAGTATTGGCCAGAGGCGAACTGAAGCTTTCTTT
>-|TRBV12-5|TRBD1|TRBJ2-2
CASGLGTAQSPNTGELFF
TGTGCTAGTGGTCTCGGGACAGCGCAGAGCCCGAACACCGGGGAGCTGTTTTTT
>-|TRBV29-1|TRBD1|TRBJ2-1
CSVTGEHEQFF
TGCAGCGTTACAGGGGAGCATGAGCAGTTCTTC
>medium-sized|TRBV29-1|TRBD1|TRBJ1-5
CSVEEGTGGNQPQHF
TGCAGCGTTGAAGAGGGGACAGGGGGCAATCAGCCCCAGCATTTT
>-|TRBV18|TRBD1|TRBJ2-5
CASSRTGEETQYF
TGTGCCAGCTCACGGACAGGGGAAGAGACCCAGTACTTC
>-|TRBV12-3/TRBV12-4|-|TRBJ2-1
CASSGGEQFF
TGTGCCAGCAGTGGAGGTGAGCAGTTCTTC